This record concerns one TCR beta chain sequence. Libraries were prepared by immunoSEQ multiplex PCR; TCRdb keeps only in-frame clonotypes and omits some of them. The top ten clones hold around 0.97% of a sample with approximately 360,000 clones, more than 75% of them seen once. This record belongs to a study of blood T cell repertoires in COVID-19. V lost 4 bases to trimming and J lost 5 bases; unmatched junction nucleotides: 8. The CDR3 contains 15 residues. Germline-derived CDR1 and CDR2 are WNHNN and SYGVQD (reference sequence). The sequencing input was PBMCs or T cells enriched from blood (not recorded which). The J gene is TRBJ2-7, the V gene TRBV10-1; 10 bases are a match to TRBD1. This clonotype was sampled from a young woman with acute COVID-19. CDR3: CASSGEGQGNNEQYF. The CDR3 DNA sequence: TGCGCCAGCAGTGGTGAGGGACAGGGGAACAACGAGCAGTACTTC.